This passage covers 8 T cell receptor beta chains from one sample sequenced in a study of shared clonotypes between healthy human individuals. This table comes from immunoSEQ multiplex PCR, and its TCRdb copy is limited to in-frame clones, with some not included. Of about 2.4 million clones in the sample, around nine tenths are singletons; the top ten hold around 0.15%. Sequenced material: naive CD4+ T cells sorted from blood. The subset is: CD45RA+ positively selected. These receptors originate from a man in his late teens or twenties in good health.

Only a few counts were recorded for this clone. The chain carries TRBV7-9 and TRBJ1-1; D gene unclear. With 7 bases removed from V and 7 bases from J, the gap between germline ends came to 16 bases. This CDR3 is built from 13 residues. Germline CDR1 reads SEHNR; CDR2 reads FQNEAQ (reference sequence). CDR3 sequence (DNA): TGTGCCAGCAACTCTCCGGGGATGGGTGAAGCTTTCTTT. This encodes CASNSPGMGEAFF.

The V call is TRBV7-2, the J call TRBJ1-3, with TRBD1 as a possible D gene (5 bases). CDR3 length: 14 amino acids. Trimming left V 5 bases short and J 4 bases short, with 12 bases between. CDR1 is SGHTA, CDR2 FQGNSA, per germline. CDR3: CASSQGAGGNTIYF. The CDR3 bases are TGTGCCAGCAGCCAAGGGGCTGGAGGAAACACCATATATTTT.

This clone was found once. V usage is TRBV21-1 and J usage is TRBJ2-1. TRBV21-1 constitutes a pseudogene. The CDR3 is made up of 16 amino acids. Here the CDR3 reads CASRITGPAFYHEQFF. The CDR3 nucleotides read TGTGCCAGCAGAATCACGGGCCCTGCATTTTACCATGAGCAGTTCTTC.

This sequence joins TRBV6-6 and TRBJ2-2, with a weak D call TRBD2 (5 bases). The CDR3 consists of 15 residues. Per germline, CDR1 MNHNY and CDR2 SVGAGI (reference sequence). V lost 6 bases and J 3 bases, leaving 14 bases between the germline ends. CDR3 in amino acids: CASSPTGYDTGELFF. The CDR3 nucleotides read TGTGCCAGCAGCCCCACGGGGTATGACACCGGGGAGCTGTTTTTT.

The chain uses TRBV5-1 and TRBJ2-3; D may be TRBD1 or TRBD2 (5 bases each). The V end was cut by 0 bases, the J end by 2 bases, with 16 bases between. CDR1 and CDR2 from the germline V gene are SGHRS and YFSETQ. This CDR3 has 17 residues. The CDR3 nucleotides read TGCGCCAGCAGCTTGGCGGGGTCAGGGTCGTTCACAGATACGCAGTATTTT. Protein product: CASSLAGSGSFTDTQYF.

The J gene is TRBJ2-7, the V gene TRBV18; D is unclear. The CDR3 sequence is 19 residues long. CDR1 is KGHSH and CDR2 is LQKENI in the germline V gene. Trimming removed 1 base from V and 0 bases from J, with 22 bases in between. This chain's CDR3 is CASSPLGWSIGSSSYEQYF. In DNA form, the CDR3 reads TGTGCCAGCTCACCACTTGGGTGGTCAATAGGCTCAAGCTCCTACGAGCAGTACTTC.

In DNA form, the CDR3 reads TGTGCCTGGAGTCTTAACAGGGCCTACGAGCAGTACTTC. This encodes CAWSLNRAYEQYF. The chain links TRBV30 to TRBJ2-7, with D perhaps TRBD1 (6 bases). The V and J ends lost 2 bases and 2 bases respectively, with 10 bases between them. Per germline, CDR1 GTSNPN and CDR2 SVGIG (reference sequence). This CDR3 contains 13 residues.

There are a few counts of this clone. This chain uses TRBV9 with TRBJ1-5; D is ambiguous. The CDR3 totals 14 residues. Germline V gives CDR1 SGDLS, CDR2 YYNGEE. Trimming shortened V by 4 bases and J by 0 bases, and 8 bases separated the two germline ends. The CDR3 sequence is CASSPNHSNQPQHF. The CDR3 bases are TGTGCCAGCAGCCCCAACCATAGCAATCAGCCCCAGCATTTT.